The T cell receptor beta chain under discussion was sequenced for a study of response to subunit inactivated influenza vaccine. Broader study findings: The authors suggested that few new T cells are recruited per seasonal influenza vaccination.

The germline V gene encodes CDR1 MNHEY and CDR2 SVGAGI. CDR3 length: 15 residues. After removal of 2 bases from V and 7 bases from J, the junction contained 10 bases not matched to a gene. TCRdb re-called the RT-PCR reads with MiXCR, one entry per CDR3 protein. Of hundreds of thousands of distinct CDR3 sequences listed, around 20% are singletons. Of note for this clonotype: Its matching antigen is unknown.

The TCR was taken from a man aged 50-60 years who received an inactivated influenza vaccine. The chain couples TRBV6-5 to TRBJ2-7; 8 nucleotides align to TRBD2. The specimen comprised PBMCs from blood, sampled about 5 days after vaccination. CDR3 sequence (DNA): TGTGCCAGCAGTTACGTCGGACTAGCCTCCTGGGAGCAGTACTTC. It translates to CASSYVGLASWEQYF.